The 7 T cell receptor beta chains below all came from one sample that was sequenced in a study of monozygotic twins with inflammatory bowel disease. TCRdb reanalyzed the 5' RACE reads, giving one entry per CDR3 protein sequence and no DNA. Recorded for this sample: nearly 450,000 distinct CDR3 sequences. Sequenced sample: blood. These receptors were obtained from a human donor with ulcerative colitis or Crohn's disease, or a healthy co-twin of an affected twin (not recorded which).

This chain joins TRBV7-9 and TRBJ2-1. Germline-derived CDR1 and CDR2 are SEHNR and FQNEAQ (reference sequence). The CDR3 has 12 amino acids. The CDR3 reads CASTSESNEQFF. The whole variable domain, remainder taken from reference TRBV7-9 and TRBJ2-1, is DTGVSQNPRHKITKRGQNVTFRCDPISEHNRLYWYRQTLGQGPEFLTYFQNEAQLEKSRLLSDRFSAERPKGSFSTLEIQRTEQGDSAMYLCASTSESNEQFFGPGTRLTVL.

The gene calls are TRBV5-1 and TRBJ2-2; TCRdb calls TRBD1, which cannot be checked without DNA. The germline gives CDR1 SGHRS, CDR2 YFSETQ. The CDR3 is made up of 16 amino acids. CDR3 amino acids: CASSLVPGEGTGELFF. Combining the CDR3 with reference TRBV5-1 and TRBJ2-2 gives the whole variable domain KAGVTQTPRYLIKTRGQQVTLSCSPISGHRSVSWYQQTPGQGLQFLFEYFSETQRNKGNFPGRFSGRQFSNSRSEMNVSTLELGDSALYLCASSLVPGEGTGELFFGEGSRLTVL.

The chain is built from TRBV5-5 and TRBJ1-2. Germline V gene data show CDR1 as SGHKS and CDR2 as YYEKEE (reference sequence). CDR3 length equals 15 residues. CDR3 in amino acids: CASSLERLGGYGYTF.

The chain links TRBV5-1 to TRBJ2-1; TCRdb's D gene call, TRBD2, goes unchecked for lack of DNA. CDR1 is SGHRS and CDR2 is YFSETQ in the germline V gene. The CDR3 contains 18 residues. CDR3 sequence reads: CASSLDGLAGMFGNEQFF.

This sequence joins TRBV7-2 and TRBJ2-3; the D call from TCRdb, TRBD2, cannot be confirmed without DNA. In germline, CDR1 is SGHTA, CDR2 FQGNSA. The CDR3 extends over 16 amino acids. The CDR3 here is CASSPLGGSGLDTQYF.

V and J are TRBV27 and TRBJ1-6. Germline CDR1 and CDR2: MNHEY and SMNVEV (reference sequence). This CDR3 is 13 amino acids long. This CDR3 reads CASSRRSDSPLHF.

The rearrangement links TRBV6-1 to TRBJ2-1; TCRdb proposes TRBD2, but this gene call is untestable without DNA. From germline, CDR1 is MNHNS and CDR2 SASEGT. This CDR3 has 16 amino acids. CDR3 residues: CASSQLASSSYNEQFF.